The 22 T cell receptor beta chains below all came from one sample that was sequenced in a study of molecular identifiers for immune sequencing clone quantification. TCRdb passed the PCR reads through MiXCR, listing each CDR3 protein once. The repertoire includes some 650,000 distinct CDR3 sequences, 15% to 20% of them detected once, and about 0.9% sits in the top ten. The specimen sequenced was naive CD8+ T cells from blood, with Jurkat cell RNA spiked in. The subset is: FACS-sorted CD8+CD4-CCR7+CD45RA+ naive T cells. All receptors derive from a human donor in good health. Some libraries in this study had Jurkat cell RNA spiked in.

V gene TRBV6-6 combines with J gene TRBJ1-2; 7 nucleotides align to TRBD1. The junction had 14 bases not matched to a gene; V was cut back by 6 bases and J by 4 bases. Per the germline V gene, CDR1 is MNHNY and CDR2 is SVGAGI (reference sequence). The CDR3 contains 16 residues. The CDR3 DNA reads as TGTGCCAGCAGCCCCCCTAGAGGGGGCAGGTTCTATGGCTACACCTTC. As protein: CASSPPRGGRFYGYTF.

This clonotype was seen repeatedly, ten times or more. The genes are TRBV25-1 and TRBJ2-7; TRBD2 agrees at 12 bases. CDR1 MGHDK and CDR2 SYGVNS come from the germline V gene. The CDR3 runs to 14 residues. Losses at the gene ends were 4 bases for V and 5 bases for J; bases not matched to a gene: 3. CDR3 sequence: CASSVTSGRHEQYF. The CDR3 DNA sequence: TGTGCCAGCAGTGTTACTAGCGGGAGGCACGAGCAGTACTTC.

CDR3 residues: CASSDEGNTIYF. CDR3 nucleotide sequence: TGTGCCAGCAGTGACGAAGGAAACACCATATATTTT. This chain connects TRBV2 to TRBJ1-3, with D unresolved. The ends were cut back, 3 bases at V and 4 bases at J, with 4 bases in the middle. CDR3 size: 12 residues. CDR1 and CDR2 from the germline V gene are SNHLY and FYNNEI.

There are many counts of this clonotype. V usage is TRBV20-1 and J usage is TRBJ1-1, with a weak D call TRBD1 (6 bases). Trimming took 1 base from V and 2 from J, leaving 14 bases between them. Germline V gene sequence: CDR1 DFQATT, CDR2 SNEGSKA (reference sequence). CDR3 length: 15 amino acids. In DNA, the CDR3 is TGCAGTGCTAGAGCTATGGACAGAGCCAACACTGAAGCTTTCTTT. It yields the protein CSARAMDRANTEAFF.

With regard to this clonotype: A clone one base away is much larger, so this may be a read error. The rearrangement uses TRBV20-1 and TRBJ2-7, with D tentatively TRBD1 (5 bases). From germline, CDR1 is DFQATT and CDR2 SNEGSKA (reference sequence). Between the trimmed V and J ends, which lost 7 bases and 0 bases, there was a span of 13 bases. This CDR3 has 13 amino acids. This CDR3 is CSVFRVSSYEQYF. CDR3 coding DNA: TGCAGTGTTTTCAGGGTCAGCTCCTACGAGCAGTACTTC.

This clonotype showed up many times. The chain recombines TRBV11-2 with TRBJ2-3; 11 bases are a match to TRBD2. CDR1 and CDR2 (germline): SGHAT, FQNNGV. The CDR3 loop spans 16 amino acids. The junction had 8 bases not matched to a gene; V was cut back by 5 bases and J by 4 bases. The CDR3 here is CASSKLAGAVADTQYF. CDR3 bases: TGTGCCAGCAGCAAACTAGCGGGGGCGGTCGCAGATACGCAGTATTTT.

This clonotype was seen only a few times. The rearrangement uses TRBV7-6 and TRBJ2-7; TRBD1 matches at 7 bases. V shed 1 base, J shed 3 bases, and the junction held 3 bases outside the gene matches. The germline V gene encodes CDR1 SGHVS and CDR2 FNYEAQ. The CDR3 contains 14 residues. CDR3 loop: CASSLEQGFYEQYF. CDR3 nucleotide sequence: TGTGCCAGCAGCTTAGAACAGGGGTTCTACGAGCAGTACTTC.

In this sample, this clonotype turned up many times. Because the CDR3 is missing its conserved closing phenylalanine or tryptophan, this is likely a read error. No DNA is shown, since the ends of the CDR3 on it are uncertain; the CDR3 is the one TCRdb lists. The V gene is TRBV11-2, the J gene TRBJ2-1; the D segment call TRBD1 is taken from the table without a DNA check. Per germline, CDR1 SGHAT and CDR2 FQNNGV. Inclusive of both ends, the CDR3 amounts to 13 amino acids. Here the CDR3 reads CASSSPPGLSMSV.

This clonotype showed up just a few times. This rearrangement joins TRBV15 to TRBJ1-1; 7 bases map to TRBD1. The CDR3 is 15 residues long. The J segment lost 3 bases and the V segment lost 0 bases, leaving 4 bases of the junction unmatched. Germline lookup yields CDR1 LNHNV and CDR2 YYDKDF (reference sequence). Written as DNA, the CDR3 is TGTGCCACCAGCAGAGACCGGGGACAGTACACTGAAGCTTTCTTT. This gives the protein CATSRDRGQYTEAFF.

The chain has TRBV27 and TRBJ1-4; 10 nucleotides line up with TRBD1. From germline, CDR1 is MNHEY and CDR2 SMNVEV (reference sequence). This CDR3 region has 16 residues. After removal of 0 bases from V and 7 bases from J, the junction contained 5 bases not matched to a gene. For the CDR3, the DNA is TGTGCCAGCAGTTTATCGGGACAGGGGAGTGGTGAAAAACTGTTTTTT. Protein sequence: CASSLSGQGSGEKLFF.

This clonotype was seen a handful of times. The chain has TRBV9 and TRBJ2-3; 11 positions match TRBD2. The V segment lost 0 bases and the J segment 3 bases; nucleotides outside the gene matches: 6. The CDR3 loop spans 17 amino acids. Germline assignment: CDR1 SGDLS and CDR2 YYNGEE. The CDR3 loop is CASSVGVAGGPTDTQYF. The CDR3 DNA sequence: TGTGCCAGCAGCGTAGGTGTAGCGGGAGGGCCTACAGATACGCAGTATTTT.

Ten or more counts support this clonotype. V is TRBV15 and J is TRBJ2-7; 10 bases match TRBD1. J was trimmed by 4 bases and V by 5 bases; bases with no gene match: 5. The CDR3 extends over 14 amino acids. The V gene's germline CDR1 is LNHNV and CDR2 YYDKDF (reference sequence). This CDR3 reads CATSVTGGDYEQYF. DNA for the CDR3: TGTGCCACCAGCGTGACAGGGGGCGATTACGAGCAGTACTTC.

This clonotype was seen ten or more times. A read error may produce the germline difference seen at one junction end. The J gene is TRBJ1-5, the V gene TRBV12-3 or TRBV12-4; a possible D gene is TRBD1 (5 bases). There are 15 residues in the CDR3. The CDR3 loop is CASSLGQGGNQPQHF. CDR3 DNA sequence: TGCGCCAGCAGCTTGGGGCAGGGCGGCAATCAGCCCCAGCATTTT.

The sample holds many counts of this clonotype. The chain joins TRBV4-1 to TRBJ2-1; 11 positions agree with TRBD1. Unmatched junction bases numbered 5, after V lost 3 bases and J lost 7 bases. The CDR3 has 15 amino acids. Looked up from germline, CDR1 is MGHRA and CDR2 is YSYEKL. The CDR3 nucleotides are TGCGCCAGCAGCCAGGGACAGGGGGTAGCGAATGAGCAGTTCTTC. This encodes CASSQGQGVANEQFF.

This clonotype was picked up many times. The gene calls are TRBV6-9 and TRBJ2-3, with 8 positions matching TRBD2. The CDR3 is 17 residues long. V was pared by 2 bases and J by 3 bases, with 10 bases of the junction left unmatched. Germline lookup yields CDR1 MNHGY and CDR2 SVAAGI. The CDR3 protein is CASSYPSGRAPTDTQYF. The CDR3 region has the DNA TGTGCCAGCAGTTATCCCAGCGGGAGAGCCCCTACAGATACGCAGTATTTT.

CDR3 amino acids: CATSDIGGELFF. In DNA, the CDR3 is TGTGCCACCAGTGATATTGGCGGGGAGCTGTTTTTT. The chain carries TRBV24-1 and TRBJ2-2, with D unresolved. Trimming removed 3 bases from V and 7 bases from J, with 5 bases in between. The CDR3 is made up of 12 amino acids. Germline-derived CDR1 and CDR2 are KGHDR and SFDVKD.

The sample holds many counts of this clonotype. V is TRBV27 and J is TRBJ1-1; D unresolved. The germline V and J ends were trimmed by 2 bases and 2 bases, with 9 bases remaining between them. The CDR3 covers 14 residues. Germline CDR1 is MNHEY and CDR2 is SMNVEV (reference sequence). CDR3 in amino acids: CASSLAGSNTEAFF. As DNA, the CDR3 is TGTGCCAGCAGTTTAGCAGGCTCAAACACTGAAGCTTTCTTT.

The gene calls are TRBV2 and TRBJ1-1, with D uncertain. V shed 7 bases and J shed 0 bases, with 15 bases lying between them. Germline-derived CDR1 and CDR2 are SNHLY and FYNNEI. The CDR3 runs to 15 residues. CDR3 coding DNA: TGTGCCAGCACCCCCGGGCCCAGCGTGAACACTGAAGCTTTCTTT. Its protein is CASTPGPSVNTEAFF.

This clonotype occurred many times. The CDR3 DNA sequence: TGTGCCAGCAGCCCTTCGGGGGCGGCGGGCTATATGACTGAAGCTTTCTTT. Translating it yields CASSPSGAAGYMTEAFF. The rearrangement links TRBV7-9 to TRBJ1-1; tentative D call: TRBD1 (6 bases). The CDR3 spans 17 residues. V gave up 5 bases and J gave up 5 bases, with 24 bases separating them. CDR1 is SEHNR, CDR2 FQNEAQ, per germline (reference sequence).

The chain is built from TRBV2 and TRBJ2-7; weak D call: TRBD1 (6 bases). Deletions cut 7 bases from V and 5 bases from J, with 12 bases between. This CDR3 is built from 12 residues. Germline CDR1 and CDR2: SNHLY and FYNNEI. CDR3 sequence (DNA): TGTGCCAGCAACGGACAGAGTAACGAGCAGTACTTC. It yields the protein CASNGQSNEQYF.

Ten or more counts support this clonotype. The chain recombines TRBV4-1 with TRBJ1-1; 10 bases map to TRBD1. Germline assignment: CDR1 MGHRA and CDR2 YSYEKL. J was trimmed by 7 bases and V by 4 bases; bases with no gene match: 3. The CDR3 length is 13 residues. Here the CDR3 reads CASSPGQGVEAFF. The CDR3 coding sequence is TGCGCCAGCAGCCCAGGACAGGGGGTTGAAGCTTTCTTT.

V and J are TRBV6-2 or TRBV6-3 and TRBJ2-7; D is unclear. Deletions cut 2 bases from V and 2 bases from J, with 25 bases between. The CDR3 consists of 19 residues. The V gene's germline CDR1 is MNHEY and CDR2 SVGEGT. CDR3 region: CASSYPFSVLEATAYEQYF. CDR3 coding DNA: TGTGCCAGCAGTTACCCGTTTTCGGTTCTAGAGGCTACAGCCTACGAGCAGTACTTC.